These 21 T cell receptor beta chains originate from one sample sequenced in a study of Graves' ophthalmopathy and Graves' hyperthyroidism. RNA transcripts served as template for amplifying TCR beta CDR3 sequences. Amplification began with first-round RT-PCR using HTBI primers, then second-round multiplex PCR was performed. TCRdb reprocessed the multiplex PCR reads via MiXCR and lists one record per CDR3 protein. The sample lists 200,000 to 300,000 distinct CDR3 sequences, about 46% occurring once. Specimen: peripheral blood. These receptors were collected from an adult man with Graves' ophthalmopathy.

This chain links TRBV19 with TRBJ2-2; D is tentatively TRBD1 or TRBD2 (5 bases each). The CDR3 sequence is 18 residues long. V was clipped by 2 bases and J by 3 bases, with 19 bases between them. Looked up from germline, CDR1 is LNHDA and CDR2 is SQIVND (reference sequence). The CDR3 here is CASSIWDLSSTHTGELFF. DNA for the CDR3: TGTGCCAGTAGTATATGGGACCTTTCCTCAACGCACACCGGGGAGCTGTTTTTT.

There are a few counts of this clonotype. The chain links TRBV19 to TRBJ1-1; the D gene is possibly TRBD1 (5 bases). The CDR3 covers 12 residues. The germline V gene encodes CDR1 LNHDA and CDR2 SQIVND (reference sequence). The V and J ends lost 5 bases and 8 bases respectively, with 12 bases between them. In nucleotides, the CDR3 is TGTGCCAGTAGTGAGCAGGGCAAAGAAGCTTTCTTT. Its protein product is CASSEQGKEAFF. The variable domain in full, with the rest retrieved from reference TRBV19 and TRBJ1-1, is DGGITQSPKYLFRKEGQNVTLSCEQNLNHDAMYWYRQDPGQGLRLIYYSQIVNDFQKGDIAEGYSVSREKKESFPLTVTSAQKNPTAFYLCASSEQGKEAFFGQGTRLTVV.

V and J are TRBV7-9 and TRBJ1-3; D call uncertain. CDR1 is SEHNR and CDR2 is FQNEAQ in the germline V gene (reference sequence). Trimming pared 1 base from V and 1 base from J, leaving 8 bases between. This CDR3 contains 15 residues. The CDR3 DNA reads as TGTGCCAGCAGCTTAGGGTTACCTTCTGGAAACACCATATATTTT. The encoded protein is CASSLGLPSGNTIYF.

This clonotype was counted between two and nine times. The J gene is TRBJ2-7, the V gene TRBV5-8; 10 nucleotides match TRBD1. From germline, CDR1 is SGHTS and CDR2 YDEGEE. The CDR3 is 13 residues long. V gave up 4 bases and J gave up 9 bases; unmatched junction bases: 7. The CDR3 bases are TGTGCCAGCAGCCCCGGGACAGGGGCCGCGCAGTACTTC. Protein sequence: CASSPGTGAAQYF.

This clonotype has a handful of counts. This chain joins TRBV2 and TRBJ1-2, with TRBD1 identical over 7 bases. Germline V gene data show CDR1 as SNHLY and CDR2 as FYNNEI. This CDR3 spans 13 amino acids. With V trimmed by 6 bases and J by 3 bases, 4 bases remained unmatched. The CDR3 sequence: CASRDGTDYGYTF. The DNA of the CDR3 is TGTGCCAGCAGGGATGGGACAGACTATGGCTACACCTTC.

About this clonotype: One end of the junction is discordant with germline, which a read error may explain. This sequence joins TRBV10-2 and TRBJ2-7; no reliable D call. The germline gives CDR1 WSHSY, CDR2 SAAADI. The CDR3 sequence is 14 residues long. The CDR3 region has the DNA TGTGCCAGCAGTACAGAAATCTCTACCTACGAGCAGTACTTC. This gives the protein CASSTEISTYEQYF.

This clonotype has ten or more counts. J is TRBJ1-1 and V is TRBV29-1; D ambiguous. The CDR3 totals 13 residues. Germline CDR1 reads SQVTM; CDR2 reads ANQGSEA. V lost 1 base and J 1 base, leaving 7 bases between the germline ends. CDR3 loop: CSVEAQENTEAFF. The CDR3 region has the DNA TGCAGCGTTGAAGCTCAGGAGAACACTGAAGCTTTCTTT.

This chain connects TRBV9 to TRBJ2-7; TRBD1 matches 9 bases. The J segment lost 6 bases and the V segment lost 4 bases, leaving 8 bases of the junction unmatched. CDR3 length: 14 amino acids. Germline V gene data show CDR1 as SGDLS and CDR2 as YYNGEE. The CDR3 nucleotides read TGTGCCAGCAGCCCCCAACTGACAGGGGGCGAGCAGTACTTC. This encodes CASSPQLTGGEQYF.

The V call is TRBV12-3 or TRBV12-4, the J call TRBJ2-2; the D is unclear. V was cut by 1 base and J by 1 base, with 7 bases left in between. This CDR3 spans 15 amino acids. CDR3 residues: CASSLGAVNTGELFF. As DNA, the CDR3 is TGTGCCAGCAGTTTAGGGGCAGTGAACACCGGGGAGCTGTTTTTT.

This chain links TRBV29-1 with TRBJ2-3; 8 bases align to TRBD1. Germline trimming cut 4 bases from V and 6 bases from J; bases unmatched to any gene: 3. The germline V gene has CDR1 SQVTM and CDR2 ANQGSEA. The CDR3 loop spans 12 amino acids. Here the CDR3 DNA reads TGCAGCGTTGGCAACAGGGGGGATACGCAGTATTTT. It specifies CSVGNRGDTQYF.

CDR3 DNA: TGTGCCAGCAGTGTCATGACAGGGGGTAGCGGTCAGCCCCAGCATTTT. Its protein is CASSVMTGGSGQPQHF. The rearrangement uses TRBV6-5 and TRBJ1-5, with 9 bases aligning to TRBD1. The CDR3 is 16 amino acids. Germline loops: CDR1 MNHEY, CDR2 SVGAGI. The V gene end was trimmed by 5 bases and the J gene end by 6 bases; junction bases not matched to a gene: 11.

Many counts were recorded for this clonotype. This chain uses TRBV10-3 with TRBJ2-7, with D unclear. Trimming shortened V by 0 bases and J by 3 bases, and 9 bases separated the two germline ends. There are 14 residues in the CDR3. CDR1 and CDR2 (germline): ENHRY, SYGVKD. Here the CDR3 DNA reads TGTGCCATCAGTGAGTCATCCAACCTCTACGAGCAGTACTTC. It codes for CAISESSNLYEQYF.

The rearrangement links TRBV7-2 to TRBJ2-7; 10 bases line up with TRBD1. CDR3 size: 15 residues. The V gene's germline CDR1 is SGHTA and CDR2 FQGNSA. Unmatched junction bases numbered 8, after V lost 6 bases and J lost 3 bases. As DNA, the CDR3 is TGTGCCAGCAGTCGAAGGAGGGACAGGGGCTACGAGCAGTACTTC. It translates to CASSRRRDRGYEQYF.

This clonotype has a count of ten or more. This chain joins TRBV11-2 and TRBJ1-1; D gene unclear. CDR3 length: 12 amino acids. The V end lost 4 bases, the J end lost 1 base, and 4 bases lay between the germline ends. Germline V gives CDR1 SGHAT, CDR2 FQNNGV. The CDR3 loop reads CASSSRNTEAFF. The CDR3 bases are TGTGCCAGCAGCTCGAGGAACACTGAAGCTTTCTTT.

In regard to this clonotype: The junction and the germline gene differ at one end; a read error may be behind it. This chain connects TRBV10-3 to TRBJ2-7; D remains ambiguous. This CDR3 contains 12 residues. CDR1 and CDR2 (germline): ENHRY, SYGVKD. The CDR3 loop is CASSPSRYEQYF. CDR3 nucleotides: TGTGCCAGCAGTCCCTCACGATACGAGCAGTACTTC.

The CDR3 sequence is CASSSNPGGGRNTEAFF. DNA of the CDR3: TGTGCCAGCAGCTCAAACCCCGGCGGGGGGCGGAACACTGAAGCTTTCTTT. The chain has TRBV5-4 and TRBJ1-1; the D gene is possibly TRBD1 (6 bases). Trimming shortened V by 3 bases and J by 1 base, and 19 bases separated the two germline ends. Germline V gene sequence: CDR1 SGHNT, CDR2 YYREEE (reference sequence). This CDR3 has 17 residues.

With regard to this clonotype: This sequence may be a read error, since a much larger clone differs from it by one base. J is TRBJ1-2 and V is TRBV29-1; D is uncertain. Trimming removed 2 bases from V and 6 bases from J, with 19 bases in between. CDR1 SQVTM and CDR2 ANQGSEA come from the germline V gene. The CDR3 length is 15 residues. CDR3 sequence reads: CSVELGLASRDGYTF. The CDR3 DNA sequence: TGCAGCGTTGAATTAGGTTTGGCCTCTCGGGATGGCTACACCTTC.

The V gene is TRBV10-2, the J gene TRBJ2-7, with D possibly being TRBD1 (6 bases). The CDR3 sequence is 14 residues long. Per the germline V gene, CDR1 is WSHSY and CDR2 is SAAADI. V was pared by 2 bases and J by 0 bases, with 8 bases between. The CDR3 is CASSEDRSSYEQYF. CDR3 nucleotides: TGCGCCAGCAGTGAGGACAGGAGCTCCTACGAGCAGTACTTC.

This clonotype was detected a few times. The genes are TRBV12-3 or TRBV12-4 and TRBJ2-7; D unclear. V lost 0 bases to trimming and J lost 6 bases, with 9 bases between them. The CDR3 contains 13 residues. The CDR3 DNA is TGTGCCAGCAGTTTAGCGCCTGGATTCGAGCAGTACTTC. Amino acids: CASSLAPGFEQYF.

The chain uses TRBV29-1 and TRBJ2-3; D gene uncertain. Germline V lookup: CDR1 SQVTM, CDR2 ANQGSEA. CDR3 size: 11 residues. DNA of the CDR3: TGCACAGATCTTGGCACAGATACGCAGTATTTT. This codes for CTDLGTDTQYF.

On this clonotype: A read error may be the cause here, since a much bigger clone is one base away. The chain links TRBV29-1 to TRBJ1-1, with D tentatively TRBD1 (5 bases). Looked up from germline, CDR1 is SQVTM and CDR2 is ANQGSEA. Trimming removed 7 bases at V and 1 base at J, with 13 bases between. The CDR3 contains 13 residues. The CDR3 region is CSGALGTNTEAFF. The CDR3, as DNA: TGCAGCGGCGCACTGGGGACGAACACTGAAGCTTTCTTT.